The 5 T cell receptor beta chains listed next were all sequenced from one sample in a study of T cell responses to AZD1222 COVID-19 vaccine. The method was immunoSEQ multiplex PCR; TCRdb's version includes in-frame clones alone and lacks a portion of them. The table includes about 140,000 clones, 80% to 95% detected once. This specimen consisted of peripheral blood, obtained on day 0 of AZD1222 vaccination. The receptors come from an adult in good health.

The chain carries TRBV27 and TRBJ2-2; TRBD1 aligns across 9 bases. The CDR3 contains 16 residues. Germline V gene lookup returns CDR1 MNHEY and CDR2 SMNVEV (reference sequence). Trimming at V came to 6 bases and at J to 7 bases, leaving 12 bases not matched to a gene. The DNA of the CDR3 is TGTGCCAGCAGCAAATATTCGGGACAGGGCGGCGGGGAGCTGTTTTTT. It is translated as CASSKYSGQGGGELFF.

This clone was recorded once. This sequence joins TRBV6-5 and TRBJ1-2; D is uncertain. Per the germline V gene, CDR1 is MNHEY and CDR2 is SVGAGI. Deletions cut 4 bases from V and 5 bases from J, with 8 bases between. The CDR3 is made up of 12 amino acids. CDR3 in amino acids: CASSSAPYGYTF. DNA of the CDR3: TGTGCCAGCAGTTCGGCCCCTTATGGCTACACCTTC.

This rearrangement joins TRBV27 to TRBJ1-5; no clear D. Between the trimmed V and J ends, which lost 2 bases and 4 bases, there was a span of 12 bases. CDR1 is MNHEY and CDR2 is SMNVEV in the germline V gene (reference sequence). CDR3 length: 15 residues. The CDR3 region is CASSLDGLRNQPQHF. In DNA form, the CDR3 reads TGTGCCAGCAGTTTAGACGGGTTGAGGAATCAGCCCCAGCATTTT.

In nucleotides, the CDR3 is TGTGCCAGCAGCTTAGACGTGGGCTGGGGCACTGAAGCTTTCTTT. Its translation is CASSLDVGWGTEAFF. The chain employs TRBV7-2 and TRBJ1-1; D unclear. The germline V gene encodes CDR1 SGHTA and CDR2 FQGNSA. CDR3 length equals 15 residues. V was clipped by 1 base and J by 4 bases, with 13 bases between them.

The chain is built from TRBV7-2 and TRBJ1-5, with a tentative D call TRBD1 (5 bases). The germline gives CDR1 SGHTA, CDR2 FQGNSA. V lost 4 bases and J lost 9, with 19 bases in between. CDR3 length equals 15 residues. The CDR3: CASSSVGGGEMPQHF. As DNA, the CDR3 is TGTGCCAGCAGCTCGGTCGGGGGAGGAGAAATGCCCCAGCATTTT.